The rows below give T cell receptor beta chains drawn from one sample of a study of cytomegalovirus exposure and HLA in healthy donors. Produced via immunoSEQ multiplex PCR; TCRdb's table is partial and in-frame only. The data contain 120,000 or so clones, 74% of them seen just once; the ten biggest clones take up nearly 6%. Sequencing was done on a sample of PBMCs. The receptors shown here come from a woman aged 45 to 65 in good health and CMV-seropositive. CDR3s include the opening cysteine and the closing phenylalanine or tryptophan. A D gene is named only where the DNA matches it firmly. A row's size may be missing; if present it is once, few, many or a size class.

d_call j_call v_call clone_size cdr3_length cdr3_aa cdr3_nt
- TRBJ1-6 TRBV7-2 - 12 CASSLFRSPLHF TGTGCCAGCAGCTTATTTCGGTCACCCCTCCACTTT
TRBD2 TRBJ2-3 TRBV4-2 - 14 CASSSGGAGDTQYF TGTGCCAGCAGCTCCGGGGGGGCCGGAGATACGCAGTATTTT
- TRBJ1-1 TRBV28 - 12 CASSSRASRGFF TGTGCCAGCAGTTCAAGGGCAAGCCGGGGTTTCTTT
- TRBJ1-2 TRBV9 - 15 CASSEEIGQPYGYTF TGTGCCAGCAGCGAAGAGATTGGACAGCCCTATGGCTACACCTTC
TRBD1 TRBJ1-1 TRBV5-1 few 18 CASSLNPGTGGRSTEAFF TGCGCCAGCAGCTTAAATCCCGGGACAGGGGGCAGAAGCACTGAAGCTTTCTTT
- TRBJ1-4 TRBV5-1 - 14 CASSYRAAGEKLFF TGCGCCAGCAGCTACAGGGCCGCGGGTGAAAAACTGTTTTTT
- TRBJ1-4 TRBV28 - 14 CASSSSGLGEKLFF TGTGCCAGCAGTTCCTCGGGACTTGGGGAAAAACTGTTTTTT
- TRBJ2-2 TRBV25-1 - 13 CASSEFITGELFF TGTGCCAGCAGTGAATTTATCACCGGGGAGCTGTTTTTT
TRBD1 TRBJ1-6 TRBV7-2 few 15 CASSLTGTGNSPLHF TGTGCCAGCAGCTTAACGGGGACAGGCAATTCACCCCTCCACTTT
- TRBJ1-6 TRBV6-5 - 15 CASSYASSYNSPLHF TGTGCCAGCAGTTATGCCAGCTCCTATAATTCACCCCTCCACTTT
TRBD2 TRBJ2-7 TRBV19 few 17 CASCKTSGGEGGYEQYF TGTGCCAGCTGCAAGACTAGCGGGGGAGAAGGGGGCTACGAGCAGTACTTC
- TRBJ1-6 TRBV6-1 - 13 CASRWQDNSPLHF TGTGCCAGCAGGTGGCAGGATAATTCACCCCTCCACTTT
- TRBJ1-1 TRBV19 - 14 CASSIYDRNTEAFF TGTGCCAGTAGTATCTACGACAGGAACACTGAAGCTTTCTTT
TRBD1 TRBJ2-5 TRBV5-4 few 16 CASSAGTGGTQETQYF TGTGCCAGCAGCGCAGGGACAGGGGGTACCCAAGAGACCCAGTACTTC
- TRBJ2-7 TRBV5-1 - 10 CASAKLRQYF TGCGCCAGCGCTAAGCTAAGGCAGTACTTC
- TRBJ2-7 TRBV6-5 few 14 CASSYSTSSHEQYF TGTGCCAGCAGTTACTCGACTAGTTCCCACGAGCAGTACTTC
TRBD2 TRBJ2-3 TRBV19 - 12 CASSGRTDTQYF TGTGCCAGTTCCGGGAGGACAGATACGCAGTATTTT
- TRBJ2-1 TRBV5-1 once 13 CASSGRSYNEQFF TGCGCCAGCTCAGGGCGCTCCTACAATGAGCAGTTCTTC
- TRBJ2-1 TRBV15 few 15 CATSRLGTQYNEQFF TGTGCCACCAGCAGGCTCGGGACACAATACAATGAGCAGTTCTTC
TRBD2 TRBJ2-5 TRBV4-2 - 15 CASSQRGTGGRTQYF TGTGCCAGCAGCCAAAGGGGAACGGGAGGGAGGACCCAGTACTTC
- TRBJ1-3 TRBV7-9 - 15 CASSARGVEGNTIYF TGTGCCAGCAGCGCTCGGGGGGTGGAGGGAAACACCATATATTTT
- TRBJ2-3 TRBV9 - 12 CASSLLADTQYF TGTGCCAGCAGCCTCTTAGCGGATACGCAGTATTTT
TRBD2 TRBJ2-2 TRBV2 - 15 CASTRGRDFTGELFF TGTGCCAGCACCCGGGGGAGGGACTTCACCGGGGAGCTGTTTTTT
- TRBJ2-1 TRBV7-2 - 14 CASSGRDFYNEQFF TGTGCCAGCAGCGGTCGGGATTTCTACAATGAGCAGTTCTTC
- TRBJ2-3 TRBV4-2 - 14 CASSQDGLTDTQYF TGTGCCAGCAGCCAAGATGGCCTCACAGATACGCAGTATTTT
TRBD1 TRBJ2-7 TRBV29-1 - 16 CSVEDKADRGMNEQYF TGCAGCGTTGAAGATAAGGCGGACAGGGGTATGAACGAGCAGTACTTC
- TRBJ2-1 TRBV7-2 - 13 CASSLSSYNEQFF TGTGCCAGCAGCTTGAGCTCCTACAATGAGCAGTTCTTC
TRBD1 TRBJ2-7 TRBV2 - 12 CASTGTANEQYF TGTGCCAGTACCGGGACAGCTAACGAGCAGTACTTC
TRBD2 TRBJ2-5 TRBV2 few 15 CASSAGSGGTKTQYF TGTGCCAGCAGTGCGGGGAGCGGGGGGACTAAGACCCAGTACTTC
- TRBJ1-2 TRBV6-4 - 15 CASSDSPDSSYGYTF TGTGCCAGCAGTGACTCCCCGGACAGCTCCTATGGCTACACCTTC
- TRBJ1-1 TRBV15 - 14 CATSRDRVNTEAFF TGTGCCACCAGCAGAGATCGGGTGAACACTGAAGCTTTCTTT
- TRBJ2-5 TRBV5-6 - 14 CASSLEAVAETQYF TGTGCCAGCAGCTTGGAGGCGGTGGCGGAGACCCAGTACTTC
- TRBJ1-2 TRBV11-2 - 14 CASSLDEGVGGYTF TGTGCCAGCAGCTTAGATGAAGGGGTCGGCGGCTACACCTTC
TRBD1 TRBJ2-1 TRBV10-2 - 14 CASRRDRVDNEQFF TGCGCCAGCAGAAGGGACAGGGTGGACAATGAGCAGTTCTTC
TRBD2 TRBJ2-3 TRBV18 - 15 CASTRAGGLIDTQYF TGTGCCAGCACGCGAGCGGGGGGGCTCATAGATACGCAGTATTTT
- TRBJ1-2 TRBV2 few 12 CASTLWGRGYTF TGTGCCAGCACCCTCTGGGGCCGAGGCTACACCTTC
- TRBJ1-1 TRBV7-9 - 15 CSSSLRSGRDSEAFF TGTTCCAGCAGCTTACGCTCCGGCAGAGACAGTGAAGCTTTCTTT
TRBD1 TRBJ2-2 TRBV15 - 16 CATSRSGTGNTGELFF TGTGCCACCAGCAGATCCGGGACAGGGAACACCGGGGAGCTGTTTTTT
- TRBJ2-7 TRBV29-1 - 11 CSVGLVYEQYF TGCAGCGTCGGACTGGTATACGAGCAGTACTTC
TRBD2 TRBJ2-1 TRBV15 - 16 CATSRDLAGAANEQFF TGTGCCACCAGCAGAGACCTAGCGGGGGCCGCCAATGAGCAGTTCTTC
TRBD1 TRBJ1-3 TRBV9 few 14 CASSVGTGADTIYF TGTGCCAGCAGCGTCGGGACAGGGGCGGACACCATATATTTT
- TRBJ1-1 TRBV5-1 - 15 CASSLVSSGNTEAFF TGCGCCAGCAGCTTGGTCTCGTCGGGGAACACTGAAGCTTTCTTT
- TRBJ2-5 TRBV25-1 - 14 CASSEFSGQETQYF TGTGCCAGCAGTGAGTTCTCGGGACAAGAGACCCAGTACTTC
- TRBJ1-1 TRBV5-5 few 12 CASSFFGAEAFF TGTGCCAGCAGCTTTTTCGGTGCTGAAGCTTTCTTT
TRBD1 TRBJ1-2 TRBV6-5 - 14 CASRRDSNSYGYTF TGTGCCAGCAGGCGGGACAGCAACTCCTATGGCTACACCTTC
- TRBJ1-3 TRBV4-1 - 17 CASSQVPLRGSGNTIYF TGCGCCAGCAGCCAAGTTCCTCTCAGGGGCTCTGGAAACACCATATATTTT